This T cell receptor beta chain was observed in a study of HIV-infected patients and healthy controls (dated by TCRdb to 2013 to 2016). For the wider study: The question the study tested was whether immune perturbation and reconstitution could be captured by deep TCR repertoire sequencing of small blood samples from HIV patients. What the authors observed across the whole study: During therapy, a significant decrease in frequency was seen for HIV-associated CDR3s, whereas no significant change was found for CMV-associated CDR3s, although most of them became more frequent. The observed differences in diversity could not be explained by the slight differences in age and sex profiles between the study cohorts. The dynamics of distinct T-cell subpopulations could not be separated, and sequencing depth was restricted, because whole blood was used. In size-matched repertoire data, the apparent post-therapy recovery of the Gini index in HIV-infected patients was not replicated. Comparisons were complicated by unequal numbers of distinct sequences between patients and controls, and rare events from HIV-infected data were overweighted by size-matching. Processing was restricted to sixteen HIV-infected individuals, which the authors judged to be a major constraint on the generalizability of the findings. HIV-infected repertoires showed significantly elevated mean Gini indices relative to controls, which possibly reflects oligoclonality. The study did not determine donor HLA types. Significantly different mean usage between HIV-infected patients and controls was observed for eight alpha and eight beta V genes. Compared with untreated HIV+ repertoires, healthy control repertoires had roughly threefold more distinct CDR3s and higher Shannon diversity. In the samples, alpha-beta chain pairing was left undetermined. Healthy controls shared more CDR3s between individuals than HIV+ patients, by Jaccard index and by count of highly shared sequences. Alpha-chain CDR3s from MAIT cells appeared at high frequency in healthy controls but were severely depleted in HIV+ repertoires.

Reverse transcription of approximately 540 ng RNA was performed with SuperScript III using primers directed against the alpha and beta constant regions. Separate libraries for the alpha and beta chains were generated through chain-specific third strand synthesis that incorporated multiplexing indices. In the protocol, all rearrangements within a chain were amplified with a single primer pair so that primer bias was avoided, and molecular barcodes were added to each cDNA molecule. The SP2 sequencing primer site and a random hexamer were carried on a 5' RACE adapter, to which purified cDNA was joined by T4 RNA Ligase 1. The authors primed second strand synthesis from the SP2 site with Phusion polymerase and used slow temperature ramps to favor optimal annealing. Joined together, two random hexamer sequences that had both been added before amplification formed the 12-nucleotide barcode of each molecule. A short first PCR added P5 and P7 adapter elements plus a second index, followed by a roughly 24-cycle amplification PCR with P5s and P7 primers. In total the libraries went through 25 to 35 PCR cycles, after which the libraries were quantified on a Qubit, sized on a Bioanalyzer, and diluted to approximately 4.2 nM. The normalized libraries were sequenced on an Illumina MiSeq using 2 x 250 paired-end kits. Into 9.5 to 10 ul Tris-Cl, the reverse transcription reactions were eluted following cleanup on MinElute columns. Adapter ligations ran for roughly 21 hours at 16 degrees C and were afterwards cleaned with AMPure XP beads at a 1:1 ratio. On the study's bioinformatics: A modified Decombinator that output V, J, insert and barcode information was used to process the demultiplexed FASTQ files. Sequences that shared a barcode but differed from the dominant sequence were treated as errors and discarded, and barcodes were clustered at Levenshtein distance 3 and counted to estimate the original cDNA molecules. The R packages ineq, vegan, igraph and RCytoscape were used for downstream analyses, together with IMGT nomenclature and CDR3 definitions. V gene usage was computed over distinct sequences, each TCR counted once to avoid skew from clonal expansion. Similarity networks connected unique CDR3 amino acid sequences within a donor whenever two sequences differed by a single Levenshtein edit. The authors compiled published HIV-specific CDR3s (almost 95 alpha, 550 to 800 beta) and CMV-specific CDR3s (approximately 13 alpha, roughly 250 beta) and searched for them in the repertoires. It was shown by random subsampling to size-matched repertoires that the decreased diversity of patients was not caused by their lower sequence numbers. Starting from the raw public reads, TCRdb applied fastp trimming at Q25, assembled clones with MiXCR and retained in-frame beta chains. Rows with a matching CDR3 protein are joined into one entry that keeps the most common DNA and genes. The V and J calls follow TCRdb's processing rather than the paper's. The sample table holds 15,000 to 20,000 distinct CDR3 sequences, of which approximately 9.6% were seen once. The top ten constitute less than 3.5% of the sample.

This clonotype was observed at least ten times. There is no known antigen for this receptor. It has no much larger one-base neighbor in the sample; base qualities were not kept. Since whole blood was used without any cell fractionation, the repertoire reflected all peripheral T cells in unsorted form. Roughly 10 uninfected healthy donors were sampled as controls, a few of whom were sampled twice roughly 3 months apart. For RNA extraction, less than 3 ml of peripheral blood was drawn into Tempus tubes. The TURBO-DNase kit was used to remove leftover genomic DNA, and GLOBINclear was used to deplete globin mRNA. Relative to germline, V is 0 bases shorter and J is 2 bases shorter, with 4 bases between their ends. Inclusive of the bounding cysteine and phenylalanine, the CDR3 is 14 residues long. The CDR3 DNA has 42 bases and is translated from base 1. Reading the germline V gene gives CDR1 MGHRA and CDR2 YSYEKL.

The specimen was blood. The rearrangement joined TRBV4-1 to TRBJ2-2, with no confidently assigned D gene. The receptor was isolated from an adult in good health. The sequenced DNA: TGCGCCAGCAGCCAAGAAAGCAACACCGGGGAGCTGTTTTTT. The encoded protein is CASSQESNTGELFF.